This T cell receptor beta chain was captured in a study of metastatic and nonmetastatic thyroid tumors. As for the study in general: Repertoire comparisons spanned blood and tumor or nodule tissue from malignant and benign thyroid patients. Study results and caveats: For both blood and tumor, malignant thyroid tumors reportedly showed significantly higher TCR beta diversity than benign nodules did.

In the original processing: In papillary thyroid cancer, a distant-metastasis classifier was built using CDR3 differences across clinicopathological groups. TCRdb ran MiXCR on the PCR reads. Here the V and J calls rest on TCRdb's processing, not on the authors' analysis. The repertoire consists of around 17,000 clones, with around 30% occurring once and the leading ten covering roughly a sixth. No treatment of any kind had been given to any patient before thyroid surgery. As to this clone: Antigen unknown.

Sequencing used tumor tissue. This receptor was identified in a female donor with papillary thyroid cancer or a benign thyroid nodule (not recorded which). Some clones in this sample may be carry-over from other donors' samples.

Written as DNA, the CDR3 is TGTGCCAGCAGTTTGACAAAAGTCACTGAAGCTTTCTTT. The encoded protein is CASSLTKVTEAFF. The V and J genes are TRBV27 and TRBJ1-1; D unresolved. Germline V gives CDR1 MNHEY, CDR2 SMNVEV (reference sequence). The V end was cut by 3 bases, the J end by 4 bases, with 9 bases between. This CDR3 region has 13 residues.